This TCR beta chain was found in a study of Graves' ophthalmopathy and Graves' hyperthyroidism. Certain patients, namely those with other autoimmune diseases, uncontrolled infections, pregnancy or lactation, were excluded. The germline V gene has CDR1 LGHDT and CDR2 YNNKEL (reference sequence). Trimming shortened V by 0 bases and J by 10 bases, and 15 bases separated the two germline ends. This CDR3 has 14 residues. The authors amplified TCR beta CDR3 regions from RNA transcripts. Amplification began with first-round RT-PCR using HTBI primers, then second-round multiplex PCR was performed. Using its own MiXCR run on the multiplex PCR reads, TCRdb lists one record per CDR3 protein. Of over a million distinct CDR3 sequences listed, about two fifths are singletons. This clonotype has at least ten counts.

The rearrangement links TRBV3-1 to TRBJ1-1, with D unclear. What was sequenced was peripheral blood or thyroid tissue (not recorded which). This receptor was obtained from an adult man with Graves' hyperthyroidism. Here the CDR3 reads CASSQDAGGWRAFF. Written as DNA, the CDR3 is TGTGCCAGCAGCCAAGATGCGGGCGGGTGGCGAGCTTTCTTT. Full variable domain (missing parts from reference TRBV3-1 and TRBJ1-1): DTAVSQTPKYLVTQMGNDKSIKCEQNLGHDTMYWYKQDSKKFLKIMFSYNNKELIINETVPNRFSPKSPDKAHLNLHINSLELGDSAVYFCASSQDAGGWRAFFGQGTRLTVV.